This T cell receptor (beta chain) was identified in a study of shared clonotypes between healthy human individuals (dated by TCRdb to 2019 to 2021). Study-level background: Three men and a couple of women, aged 18 to 49 years, made up the cohort. Per donor, leukapheresis produced somewhere between about 0.9 and 9.5 billion PBMCs. Libraries were prepared and TCR repertoires were sequenced by different laboratories using diverse techniques, in order to increase sequencing depth and limit assay-specific biases. For each donor, CD4 naive and CD4 memory were each run on three plates, CD8 naive on two plates, and CD8 memory on one plate. To estimate repertoire size and how much clonotype sharing occurs between individuals, the study deeply sequenced the blood TCR repertoires of several healthy adults.

TCR CDR3 regions were amplified from genomic DNA by multiplex PCR using the deep immunoSEQ assay. For each cell subset, the extracted genomic DNA was distributed evenly across all wells of several immunoSEQ 96-well plates, and each plate served as one replicate. For sorted subsets, about 200 ng genomic DNA, equal to some 30,000 T cell genomes, was loaded into each replicate PCR. Purified libraries were quantified with a Qubit 3.0 fluorometer, sized on a Bioanalyzer 2100, and re-quantified with the KAPA Library Quantification kit. Every immunoSEQ 96-well plate was sequenced on a separate single-read 150-cycle Illumina NextSeq 550 flow cell. The original pipeline was this. Because only junctional sequences without quality scores were contained in the immunoSEQ output, filtering matching that applied to full-length reads could not be performed. To assign V/J genes and CDR3, sequences were annotated using PyIR, a Python wrapper for IgBLAST v1.9, with IMGT germline references. Any read was removed if the V/J assignment was weak (E-value above 1e-6), the CDR3 was missing, or the read contained stop codons, out-of-frame junctions, or ambiguous translated residues. V3J clonotypes were defined as sequences sharing an identical inferred V gene, J gene, and CDR3 amino acid sequence. To compute the percentage overlap between repertoires, the number of shared unique clonotypes was divided by the size of the smaller repertoire. Repertoire richness was assessed with RTK rarefaction, the Chao1 estimator, and Recon v2.1 estimates of unobserved clonotypes. Generation probabilities for all TCRbeta clonotypes obtained by the gDNA method from a handful of donors were computed using OLGA. TCRdb took this table from immuneACCESS and kept in-frame rearrangements with V and J called. Such tables lack part of the clones; where checked against another copy, unresolved V genes explain under half of the gap, and the rest is unexplained. The D gene and trimming were derived from the DNA, and the V and J assignments and clone size from that table. Recorded for this sample are 2,500,000 or so clones; roughly 93% of them occurred a single time. The top ten hold roughly 0.36% of the sample.

The donors were healthy, HIV-negative adults with no recently reported acute infections or vaccinations. Every donor was a Caucasian adult residing in Nashville, Tennessee, USA. CD4+ T cells were enriched through magnetic negative selection, after which naive cells were positively selected on CD45RA and the remaining negative fraction served as the memory subset. After blood collection by leukapheresis, PBMCs were isolated using Ficoll-Histopaque density gradient centrifugation and then cryopreserved in the vapor phase of liquid nitrogen. Purity and quantity of every magnetically sorted T cell population were checked by analytical flow cytometry. From each sorted fraction, genomic DNA was isolated and quantified by UV absorbance on a Nanodrop 2000c. Results and caveats for the whole study, not just this receptor: Naive subsets generally had larger estimated clonotype richness than memory subsets. Compared with non-shared clonotypes, clonotypes shared by all four sorted-subset donors had higher generation probabilities. When several donors were compared, the shared fraction of clonotypes was roughly 4.8% for naive CD4, more than 3% for naive CD8, roughly 2.3% for memory CD4, and 0.35% to 0.4% for memory CD8. Because the study included only a small number of donors, the genetic and exposure-history diversity represented was limited. Rarefaction of sorted-subset datasets indicated incomplete sequencing despite the large sequencing depth. Sampling was restricted to blood, and TCR repertoires in tissues likely differ from the TCR repertoires found in blood. Pairwise subsampling led to the expectation that sequencing depth would affect the degree of clonotype sharing among donors.

Concerning this clone: Its target antigen remains unknown. No quality values exist for individual bases; no much larger clone is one base distant.

The germline V gene provides CDR1 SGHRS and CDR2 YFSETQ. V was cut back by 5 bases and J by 7 bases, leaving a gap of 19 bases between them. Its CDR3 holds 16 amino acids, cysteine through phenylalanine. This entry keeps only the CDR3 DNA: 48 bases, framed from base 1. The source is a man between 18 and 29 years old in good health. Some clones in this sample may be carry-over from other donors' samples. Recombination joined TRBV5-1 with TRBJ1-6; a tentative D call is TRBD1 (5 bases match). Sequencing was carried out using naive CD4+ T cells from PBMCs. The sample's cell subset or site label is to be understood as: CD45RA+ positively selected. In nucleotide form, the sequence is TGCGCCAGCAGTCCCAGGCTGGGGGTAGGCAATTCACCCCTCCACTTT. This translates into CASSPRLGVGNSPLHF.